A selection of T cell receptor beta chains follows, all from one sample in a study of beta chain features in type 1 diabetes. Sequenced by immunoSEQ multiplex PCR; TCRdb stores in-frame clones only, minus some. The table includes 430,000 or so clones, 10% to 12% detected once. The sample comprised naive CD4+ T cells from blood. The origin of the receptors is a woman between 18 and 30 years old in good health. The CDR3 runs from the conserved cysteine through the conserved F or W. Fields, in order: D gene, V gene, clone size, J gene, CDR3 DNA, CDR3 protein. The D gene is left open where the match is weak. Size is omitted from some rows. Given values are once, few, many or a class for expanded clones.

NA	TRBV27	few	TRBJ1-4	TGTGCCAGCATGGGCAGGGCGAATGAAAAACTGTTTTTT	CASMGRANEKLFF
TRBD1	TRBV7-8	NA	TRBJ2-1	TGTGCCAGCAGCTCCCAGGGGGCGGACTCCTACAATGAGCAGTTCTTC	CASSSQGADSYNEQFF
TRBD2	TRBV5-8	few	TRBJ2-3	TGTGCCAGCAGCTTCCTGCGGGGGGTAGATACGCAGTATTTT	CASSFLRGVDTQYF
NA	TRBV29-1	NA	TRBJ2-3	TGCAGCGTCCTCCGGGGAGGTGGCACAGATACGCAGTATTTT	CSVLRGGGTDTQYF
TRBD1	TRBV7-9	few	TRBJ2-5	TGTGCCAGCAGGCCGACAGGGGTCGGGGAGACCCAGTACTTC	CASRPTGVGETQYF
TRBD2	TRBV7-2	few	TRBJ2-1	TGTGCCAGCGGCCGTCGGGCGGGAGGGCCGGATGAGCAGTTCTTC	CASGRRAGGPDEQFF
NA	TRBV25-1	NA	TRBJ1-4	TGTGCCAGCAGTGAATGGGGGACCGGTGAAAAACTGTTTTTT	CASSEWGTGEKLFF
TRBD1	TRBV18	few	TRBJ1-1	TGTGCCAGCTCCCCCTCAGGGGGGAACACTGAAGCTTTCTTT	CASSPSGGNTEAFF
NA	TRBV25-1	NA	TRBJ2-2	TGTGCCAGCAGACAGGGAGTTTACACCGGGGAGCTGTTTTTT	CASRQGVYTGELFF
TRBD1	TRBV6-6	NA	TRBJ2-7	TGTGCCAGCAGTTACAGGGGGCGATACGAGCAGTACTTC	CASSYRGRYEQYF
NA	TRBV25-1	NA	TRBJ1-2	TGTGCCAGCAGTGAACTATTGGGGTATGGCTACACCTTC	CASSELLGYGYTF
NA	TRBV19	NA	TRBJ1-1	TGTGCCAGTAGCATCTCGGGAGGGCCGAACACTGAAGCTTTCTTT	CASSISGGPNTEAFF
TRBD1	TRBV29-1	few	TRBJ2-1	TGCAGCGGGGACAGGGATTACAATGAGCAGTTCTTC	CSGDRDYNEQFF
NA	TRBV4-1	NA	TRBJ2-3	TGCGCCAGCAGCCAAGGCAGGGTCGGAGATACGCAGTATTTT	CASSQGRVGDTQYF
NA	TRBV11-2	NA	TRBJ2-3	TGTGCCAGCAGCTTACAGCGTATGCAGTATTTT	CASSLQRMQYF
NA	TRBV2	NA	TRBJ1-1	TGTGCCAGCAGACTGCAGGGTTACACTGAAGCTTTCTTT	CASRLQGYTEAFF
NA	TRBV6-5	few	TRBJ2-5	TGTGCCAGCAGTTACGGGGCCTCGGAGACCCAGTACTTC	CASSYGASETQYF
TRBD1	TRBV5-6	few	TRBJ1-1	TGTGCCAGCAGCTCCCCGAGACAGGGTCAGATGAACACTGAAGCTTTCTTT	CASSSPRQGQMNTEAFF
NA	TRBV7-9	NA	TRBJ2-5	TGTGCCAGCAGCCCCGCGGTGGGACTCATCATCCAAGAGACCCAGTACTTC	CASSPAVGLIIQETQYF
NA	TRBV4-3	NA	TRBJ2-5	TGCGCCAGCAGCCACAGACACGGGGAGACCCAGTACTTC	CASSHRHGETQYF
NA	TRBV7-8	NA	TRBJ2-4	TGTGCCAGCAGCTTAGCGCGGGTGGGTTTAGCCAAAAACATTCAGTACTTC	CASSLARVGLAKNIQYF
TRBD2	TRBV30	NA	TRBJ2-7	TGTGCCTGGAGCACCACGGGACTAGCTTACGAGCAGTACTTC	CAWSTTGLAYEQYF
TRBD2	TRBV7-9	few	TRBJ2-5	TGTGCCAGCTCTAGCGGGAGAGAGCAAGAGACCCAGTACTTC	CASSSGREQETQYF
NA	TRBV18	NA	TRBJ1-1	TGTGCCAGCTCACCGGGGCAGAGTGAAGCTTTCTTT	CASSPGQSEAFF
TRBD1	TRBV30	NA	TRBJ1-1	TGTGCCTGGAGTGTTTCTTATGACAGGGCGGCTTTCTTT	CAWSVSYDRAAFF
NA	TRBV9	NA	TRBJ2-1	TGTGCCAGCAGCGAAACTTCGACCCGCTCCTACAATGAGCAGTTCTTC	CASSETSTRSYNEQFF
TRBD2	TRBV7-9	few	TRBJ2-1	TGTGCCAGCAGCCAAGCGGGGTCCTACAATGAGCAGTTCTTC	CASSQAGSYNEQFF
NA	TRBV5-6	NA	TRBJ2-6	TGTGCCAGCAGCCCCCTTGAAGGGGCCAACGTCCTGACTTTC	CASSPLEGANVLTF
NA	TRBV2	NA	TRBJ2-1	TGTGCCAGCAACTACAGGGTTTACAATGAGCAGTTCTTC	CASNYRVYNEQFF
TRBD2	TRBV5-4	few	TRBJ2-5	TGTGCCAGCAGCCGGGGGGGGCGACTAGCGGTCCAAGAGACCCAGTACTTC	CASSRGGRLAVQETQYF
NA	TRBV7-2	few	TRBJ2-1	TGTGCCAGCAGCTATGGACAGATCTACAATGAGCAGTTCTTC	CASSYGQIYNEQFF
NA	TRBV25-1	NA	TRBJ2-1	TGTGCCAGCAGCCCACGGCACGGGTCCCTGAGTGAGCAGTTCTTC	CASSPRHGSLSEQFF
NA	TRBV7-2	few	TRBJ2-3	TGTGCCAGCAGCTTAGCTAGCATCACATGGACAGATACGCAGTATTTT	CASSLASITWTDTQYF
TRBD2	TRBV6-1	NA	TRBJ2-7	TGTGCCCTCCGAGCGGGGAGCTCCTACGAGCAGTACTTC	CALRAGSSYEQYF
NA	TRBV5-1	NA	TRBJ1-3	TGCGCCAGCAGCTTGACCTCTGGAAACACCATATATTTT	CASSLTSGNTIYF
NA	TRBV30	NA	TRBJ2-7	TGTGCCTGGACAAGGGACGGGGGATACGAGCAGTACTTC	CAWTRDGGYEQYF
TRBD1	TRBV7-2	NA	TRBJ2-5	TGTGCCAGCAGTCAGGACAGGGGAGGGGAGACCCAGTACTTC	CASSQDRGGETQYF
NA	TRBV7-3	NA	TRBJ2-1	TGTGCCACCTTCGGCGACTCCTACAATGAGCAGTTCTTC	CATFGDSYNEQFF
TRBD1	TRBV18	few	TRBJ2-5	TGTGCCAGCTCATTCGCCTCGACAGGGTTACAAGAGACCCAGTACTTC	CASSFASTGLQETQYF
NA	TRBV9	NA	TRBJ2-3	TGTGCCAGCAGCGTGCGTGGGGGCCAGGCCGGGGATACGCAGTATTTT	CASSVRGGQAGDTQYF
NA	TRBV19	NA	TRBJ1-3	TGTGCCACGACGCGGACAGATGGAAACACCATATATTTT	CATTRTDGNTIYF
NA	TRBV2	few	TRBJ2-1	TGTGCCAGCATCCCCACGGTACCCTACAATGAGCAGTTCTTC	CASIPTVPYNEQFF
TRBD1	TRBV5-6	few	TRBJ2-3	TGTGCCAGCAGCATCACGGACAGGCGTTTCACAGATACGCAGTATTTT	CASSITDRRFTDTQYF
TRBD1	TRBV19	NA	TRBJ2-1	TGTGCCAGTAGGTTCGGACAGGGAACCTACAATGAGCAGTTCTTC	CASRFGQGTYNEQFF
NA	TRBV29-1	NA	TRBJ1-1	TGCAGCGTAGCTAAACCAGGGGAGGTGGCTTTCTTT	CSVAKPGEVAFF
NA	TRBV6-5	NA	TRBJ1-2	TGTGCCAGCAGTTACTCGGGAGGGGAGGCTTGGGGCTACACCTTC	CASSYSGGEAWGYTF
TRBD1	TRBV4-1	NA	TRBJ1-1	TGCGCCAGCAGCCAACGTCGACAGGGACGCCTCATGAACACTGAAGCTTTCTTT	CASSQRRQGRLMNTEAFF
NA	TRBV7-9	few	TRBJ2-7	TGTGCCAGCAGCTTTCAGGGTCCCACTTCCTACGAGCAGTACTTC	CASSFQGPTSYEQYF
NA	TRBV9	NA	TRBJ2-3	TGTGCCAGCAGCGAACCAGGGGAGACAGATACGCAGTATTTT	CASSEPGETDTQYF
NA	TRBV5-1	few	TRBJ2-5	TGCGCCAGCAGCCCTAGCAGATCTAGCTTGGTCGAGACCCAGTACTTC	CASSPSRSSLVETQYF
NA	TRBV15	few	TRBJ2-2	TGTGCCACCAGCAGAAAATCATTTCAGAACACCGGGGAGCTGTTTTTT	CATSRKSFQNTGELFF
NA	TRBV9	NA	TRBJ2-3	TGTGCCAGCAGCGTAGTTTCAGCGCGCACAGATACGCAGTATTTT	CASSVVSARTDTQYF
NA	TRBV7-3	NA	TRBJ1-6	TGTGCCAGCAGCCTAGGCGGTGCCAAATATAATTCACCCCTCCACTTT	CASSLGGAKYNSPLHF
NA	TRBV6-6	few	TRBJ2-1	TGTGCCAGCAGTTCTCCCGGGACAGAGCAGTTCTTC	CASSSPGTEQFF